Detailed here is one T cell receptor (beta chain). These data are taken from a study of CD8 T cells in Susac syndrome. With random hexamers, reverse transcription was performed on about 0.45 to 1 ug of RNA. With immunoSEQ multiplex PCR, TCR beta CDR3 was amplified across 54 Vbeta and 13 Jbeta. TCRdb processed the immunoSEQ multiplex PCR reads anew with MiXCR; each CDR3 protein has one entry. The data hold approximately 230,000 distinct CDR3 sequences, with roughly 95% observed a single time. The source is a human donor with multiple sclerosis. Material: CD4+ T cells from PBMCs.

CDR3 loop: CASSGGTGGSGRAYNEQFF. The CDR3 DNA is TGTGCCAGCAGCGGCGGGACAGGGGGAAGCGGGAGGGCCTACAATGAGCAGTTCTTC. The rearrangement links TRBV27 to TRBJ2-1; tentative D call: TRBD1 (11 bases). The CDR3 is 19 amino acids. Germline assignment: CDR1 MNHEY and CDR2 SMNVEV (reference sequence). Trimming shortened V by 6 bases and J by 2 bases, and 26 bases separated the two germline ends.